Following are 22 T cell receptor beta chains from one sample sequenced in a study of spatial heterogeneity in lung cancer. Time point in this sample: sample taken at primary tumor resection. From the 5' RACE reads, TCRdb called clonotypes with MiXCR, one entry per CDR3 protein. The sample lists tens of thousands of distinct CDR3 sequences; 12% were seen once. This sample comprised PBMCs, obtained at surgery. All receptors derive from a male donor with early-stage non-small cell lung cancer.

V is TRBV11-2 and J is TRBJ1-4; D call uncertain. Germline CDR1 is SGHAT and CDR2 is FQNNGV. This CDR3 region has 12 residues. V gave up 0 bases and J gave up 7 bases, with 3 bases separating them. CDR3 amino acids: CASSLEGEKLFF. CDR3 coding DNA: TGTGCCAGCAGCTTAGAGGGTGAAAAACTGTTTTTT.

This rearrangement joins TRBV7-9 to TRBJ1-2; D is perhaps TRBD1 (6 bases). This CDR3 region has 13 residues. V dropped 5 bases and J dropped 4 bases, with 11 bases sitting between them. CDR1 and CDR2 (germline): SEHNR, FQNEAQ (reference sequence). CDR3 sequence reads: CASSLTDSYGYTF. In nucleotides, the CDR3 is TGTGCCAGCAGCCTCACGGACAGCTATGGCTACACCTTC.

This clonotype has more than one count but fewer than ten. The chain uses TRBV6-2 or TRBV6-3 and TRBJ2-6; 9 positions match TRBD2. The CDR3 has 17 residues. V lost 6 bases and J lost 2; bases outside the gene matches: 8. Germline V CDR1 and CDR2: MNHEY, SVGEGT. The CDR3: CASRDALAGTGANVLTF. The CDR3, as DNA: TGTGCCAGCAGAGACGCCCTAGCGGGGACTGGGGCCAACGTCCTGACTTTC.

This clonotype was seen repeatedly, ten times or more. The chain joins TRBV20-1 to TRBJ2-7, with D tentatively TRBD1 (5 bases). This CDR3 is built from 13 residues. CDR1 and CDR2 (germline): DFQATT, SNEGSKA (reference sequence). Between the trimmed V and J ends, which lost 6 bases and 2 bases, there was a span of 14 bases. The CDR3 loop reads CSAQQDSPYEQYF. DNA for the CDR3: TGCAGTGCGCAACAGGATTCGCCCTACGAGCAGTACTTC.

The chain carries TRBV7-3 and TRBJ2-2, with D unresolved. CDR3 length: 14 residues. Deletions cut 5 bases from V and 6 bases from J, with 13 bases between. Germline V gives CDR1 SGHTA, CDR2 FQGTGA. The CDR3, as DNA: TGTGCCAGCAGCCGGCGGCCAGGATCCGGGGAGCTGTTTTTT. This gives the protein CASSRRPGSGELFF.

This clonotype has more than one count but fewer than ten. This chain uses TRBV4-2 with TRBJ2-3; TRBD2 matches at 11 bases. The V segment lost 8 bases and the J segment 6 bases; nucleotides outside the gene matches: 10. Germline V CDR1 and CDR2: LGHNA, YNFKEQ. The CDR3 covers 15 residues. The CDR3 region has the DNA TGTGCCAGCCAACAACTAGCGGGAGAATCCGATACGCAGTATTTT. Its translation: CASQQLAGESDTQYF.

The chain has TRBV7-9 and TRBJ2-1; 10 nucleotides align to TRBD1. The V segment lost 2 bases and the J segment 7 bases; nucleotides outside the gene matches: 8. The CDR3 runs 16 residues. CDR1 and CDR2 from the germline V gene are SEHNR and FQNEAQ (reference sequence). CDR3 sequence reads: CASSLRTGGRSNEQFF. For the CDR3, the DNA is TGTGCCAGCAGCTTAAGGACAGGGGGTCGTTCGAATGAGCAGTTCTTC.

This clonotype was observed a few times. The CDR3 DNA follows: TGCGCCAGCAGCTTTTTCACAGGGGAGGAAGAGACCCAGTACTTC. Translation gives CASSFFTGEEETQYF. The chain recombines TRBV5-1 with TRBJ2-5; possibly TRBD1 for D (7 bases). Trimming shortened V by 2 bases and J by 3 bases, and 14 bases separated the two germline ends. Germline CDR1 and CDR2: SGHRS and YFSETQ. The CDR3 runs to 15 residues. Drawing the rest from reference TRBV5-1 and TRBJ2-5, the complete variable domain is KAGVTQTPRYLIKTRGQQVTLSCSPISGHRSVSWYQQTPGQGLQFLFEYFSETQRNKGNFPGRFSGRQFSNSRSEMNVSTLELGDSALYLCASSFFTGEEETQYFGPGTRLLVL.

This clonotype was detected a few times. The genes are TRBV29-1 and TRBJ1-4, with 8 bases aligning to TRBD1. Looked up from germline, CDR1 is SQVTM and CDR2 is ANQGSEA. This CDR3 spans 13 amino acids. J was trimmed by 5 bases and V by 7 bases; bases with no gene match: 6. In nucleotides, the CDR3 is TGCAGCGGGTTACGACAGGGGAATGAAAAACTGTTTTTT. Protein product: CSGLRQGNEKLFF. Drawing the rest from reference TRBV29-1 and TRBJ1-4, the complete variable domain is SAVISQKPSRDICQRGTSLTIQCQVDSQVTMMFWYRQQPGQSLTLIATANQGSEATYESGFVIDKFPISRPNLTFSTLTVSNMSPEDSSIYLCSGLRQGNEKLFFGSGTQLSVL.

In this sample, this clonotype turned up a few times. V usage is TRBV29-1 and J usage is TRBJ1-3; D is unclear. The V gene's germline CDR1 is SQVTM and CDR2 ANQGSEA. The CDR3 is 13 residues long. Trimming cost V 4 bases and J 0 bases, with 7 bases left between them. The DNA of the CDR3 is TGCAGCGTTGTGGCCAACTCTGGAAACACCATATATTTT. Residues: CSVVANSGNTIYF.

This clonotype was picked up a small number of times. V and J are TRBV7-2 and TRBJ1-1; D not certain. The CDR3 has 13 residues. From germline, CDR1 is SGHTA and CDR2 FQGNSA. V lost 5 bases to trimming and J lost 8 bases, with 15 bases between them. The DNA for the CDR3 is TGTGCCAGCAGCCCCACCCGGACCGGGGAAGCTTTCTTT. Protein sequence: CASSPTRTGEAFF.

The DNA for the CDR3 is TGCAGTGCTCGACAGTTCGTGAACACTGAAGCTTTCTTT. This gives the protein CSARQFVNTEAFF. The rearrangement links TRBV20-1 to TRBJ1-1, with a possible D match to TRBD1 (5 bases). Trimming cost V 5 bases and J 0 bases, with 10 bases left between them. The CDR3 runs 13 residues. Looked up from germline, CDR1 is DFQATT and CDR2 is SNEGSKA (reference sequence).

This clonotype has only a few counts. The V gene is TRBV18, the J gene TRBJ2-7; the D is unclear. Trimming removed 3 bases at V and 6 bases at J, with 12 bases between. The germline V gene has CDR1 KGHSH and CDR2 LQKENI. CDR3 length equals 13 residues. CDR3 coding DNA: TGTGCCAGCTCACCCCCCCCGGGTGGCGAGCAGTACTTC. Protein sequence: CASSPPPGGEQYF.

This clonotype was counted ten times or more. The chain employs TRBV5-1 and TRBJ2-7, with D perhaps matching TRBD1 (6 bases). V was clipped by 4 bases and J by 5 bases, with 19 bases between them. CDR3 length: 15 residues. The germline V gene encodes CDR1 SGHRS and CDR2 YFSETQ. The chain's CDR3 is CASSPRTVFENEQYF. As DNA, the CDR3 is TGCGCCAGCAGCCCAAGGACAGTTTTCGAGAACGAGCAGTACTTC.

The chain links TRBV6-5 to TRBJ2-2, with D possibly matching TRBD2 (5 bases). The CDR3 is made up of 16 amino acids. Trimming shortened V by 5 bases and J by 3 bases, and 16 bases separated the two germline ends. Germline CDR1 MNHEY, CDR2 SVGAGI. This chain's CDR3 is CASSAGIEMYTGELFF. In DNA form, the CDR3 reads TGTGCCAGCAGTGCCGGGATAGAGATGTACACCGGGGAGCTGTTTTTT.

This clonotype was seen a handful of times. This chain uses TRBV6-6 with TRBJ2-7; tentative D call: TRBD2 (5 bases). Trimming pared 5 bases from V and 1 base from J, leaving 9 bases between. The CDR3 runs 13 residues. Germline CDR1 is MNHNY and CDR2 is SVGAGI (reference sequence). The CDR3 DNA follows: TGTGCCAGCAGTGTCGGGGTTTCCTACGAGCAGTACTTC. Translated, it gives CASSVGVSYEQYF.

This clonotype was counted between two and nine times. The CDR3 is CSANREVRYEQYF. Here the CDR3 DNA reads TGCAGTGCTAACAGGGAAGTCCGCTACGAGCAGTACTTC. V gene TRBV20-1 combines with J gene TRBJ2-7; tentatively, D is TRBD1 (6 bases). Germline V lookup: CDR1 DFQATT, CDR2 SNEGSKA (reference sequence). The germline V and J ends were trimmed by 4 bases and 3 bases, with 13 bases remaining between them. The CDR3 contains 13 residues.

This rearrangement joins TRBV2 to TRBJ2-3, with a possible D match to TRBD2 (5 bases). Trimming pared 8 bases from V and 6 bases from J, leaving 18 bases between. In germline, CDR1 is SNHLY, CDR2 FYNNEI. The CDR3 covers 14 residues. DNA for the CDR3: TGTGCCAGCGGGATACGGCAGGTAGCGGATACGCAGTATTTT. As protein: CASGIRQVADTQYF.

This clonotype was counted only a few times. The rearrangement links TRBV28 to TRBJ1-2; the D gene is possibly TRBD1 (6 bases). The CDR3 totals 12 residues. CDR1 is MDHEN and CDR2 is SYDVKM in the germline V gene. Deletions cut 8 bases from V and 8 bases from J, with 15 bases between. CDR3 amino acids: CASPGRGVGYTF. CDR3 nucleotides: TGTGCCAGCCCGGGCAGGGGTGTAGGCTACACCTTC.

This clonotype has a handful of counts. This chain uses TRBV6-2 or TRBV6-3 with TRBJ2-1; 8 bases are a match to TRBD1. CDR3 length equals 16 residues. V dropped 7 bases and J dropped 1; count of bases not matched to a gene: 9. Germline CDR1 reads MNHEY; CDR2 reads SVGEGT. The CDR3 nucleotides are TGTGCCAGCACTACCCCGACAGGGGCGTCCTACAATGAGCAGTTCTTC. Its translation is CASTTPTGASYNEQFF.

This clonotype was seen only a few times. The rearrangement links TRBV7-9 to TRBJ2-1, with TRBD1 matching 8 bases. Trimming took 1 base from V and 4 from J; bases not matched to a gene: 3. Germline V gene sequence: CDR1 SEHNR, CDR2 FQNEAQ (reference sequence). There are 15 residues in the CDR3. CDR3 residues: CASSLEGQGYNEQFF. The CDR3 DNA reads TGTGCCAGCAGCTTAGAAGGACAGGGTTACAATGAGCAGTTCTTC.

The chain is built from TRBV28 and TRBJ1-5, with 7 bases matching TRBD1. CDR1 MDHEN and CDR2 SYDVKM come from the germline V gene. CDR3 length: 16 residues. With V trimmed by 4 bases and J by 0 bases, 6 bases remained unmatched. The CDR3 is CASSWGQIVSNQPQHF. The DNA of the CDR3 is TGTGCCAGCAGTTGGGGACAGATCGTTAGCAATCAGCCCCAGCATTTT.